A single sample gave rise to the 26 T cell receptor beta chains below, sequenced in a study of blood T cell repertoires in COVID-19 (dated by TCRdb to 2020 to 2021). Libraries were built with the immunoSEQ multiplex PCR assay. Here the immuneACCESS table is served through TCRdb, limited to in-frame sequences with V and J called. Missing clones are a known gap in these copies; in checked studies unresolved V genes cover under half, and the rest lacks a known reason. Present in this sample are 130,000 to 150,000 clones, 70% to 85% of which were seen just once. The ten most abundant clones make up 8% to 10% of the sample. Input material: peripheral blood. These receptors all come from a woman at least 80 years old in a cohort sampled during active or convalescent COVID-19.

The J gene is TRBJ2-5, the V gene TRBV19, with unresolved D. V gave up 2 bases and J gave up 3 bases, with 7 bases separating them. Per the germline V gene, CDR1 is LNHDA and CDR2 is SQIVND (reference sequence). This CDR3 is 13 amino acids long. DNA for the CDR3: TGTGCCAGTAGTATAAGCATTAAAGAGACCCAGTACTTC. Translated: CASSISIKETQYF.

V and J are TRBV15 and TRBJ1-1; 7 nucleotides align to TRBD1. Unmatched junction bases numbered 10, after V lost 5 bases and J lost 4 bases. Per germline, CDR1 LNHNV and CDR2 YYDKDF (reference sequence). The CDR3 consists of 15 residues. CDR3 amino acids: CATSPRDRISTEAFF. The DNA of the CDR3 is TGTGCCACCAGCCCACGGGACAGAATAAGCACTGAAGCTTTCTTT.

This chain uses TRBV19 with TRBJ2-3, with 9 positions matching TRBD2. Germline lookup yields CDR1 LNHDA and CDR2 SQIVND (reference sequence). The trim removed 10 bases at V and 1 base at J, leaving 3 bases unmatched. The length of the CDR3 is 13 residues. CDR3 amino acids: CATKRGGTDTQYF. DNA of the CDR3: TGTGCCACTAAGCGGGGGGGCACAGATACGCAGTATTTT.

The chain uses TRBV11-3 and TRBJ2-1, with D perhaps TRBD1 (6 bases). Germline CDR1 and CDR2: SGHNT and YENEEA. The CDR3 sequence is 16 residues long. Trimming cost V 5 bases and J 5 bases, with 19 bases left between them. The chain's CDR3 is CASSRSGQNLDNEQFF. In DNA, the CDR3 is TGTGCCAGCAGCCGATCCGGACAGAACCTGGACAATGAGCAGTTCTTC. The whole variable domain, filled in from reference TRBV11-3 and TRBJ2-1, reads EAGVVQSPRYKIIEKKQPVAFWCNPISGHNTLYWYLQNLGQGPELLIRYENEEAVDDSQLPKDRFSAERLKGVDSTLKIQPAELGDSAVYLCASSRSGQNLDNEQFFGPGTRLTVL.

This chain uses TRBV6-5 with TRBJ1-2, with no clear D. Germline V gives CDR1 MNHEY, CDR2 SVGAGI. The CDR3 sequence is 15 residues long. The germline V and J ends were trimmed by 2 bases and 8 bases, with 18 bases remaining between them. The CDR3 DNA is TGTGCCAGCAGTTACGACGGAGTAGCCTCAAACGGCTACACCTTC. It encodes CASSYDGVASNGYTF.

The CDR3 sequence: CASSEAGGSTDTQYF. The CDR3 nucleotides are TGTGCCAGCAGTGAAGCGGGGGGAAGCACAGATACGCAGTATTTT. This chain joins TRBV2 and TRBJ2-3, with D possibly matching TRBD2 (6 bases). Trimming shortened V by 0 bases and J by 0 bases, and 7 bases separated the two germline ends. This CDR3 spans 15 amino acids. From germline, CDR1 is SNHLY and CDR2 FYNNEI.

The chain recombines TRBV28 with TRBJ1-1; possible D gene TRBD1, 5 bases. V was trimmed by 3 bases and J by 9 bases, leaving 14 bases between them. The CDR3 is 13 residues long. CDR1 is MDHEN, CDR2 SYDVKM, per germline. CDR3 loop: CASSFGAKSQAFF. CDR3 DNA: TGTGCCAGCAGTTTTGGGGCAAAATCCCAAGCTTTCTTT.

The chain couples TRBV19 to TRBJ1-1, with TRBD1 as a possible D gene (5 bases). CDR1 is LNHDA and CDR2 is SQIVND in the germline V gene (reference sequence). V lost 7 bases and J 0 bases, leaving 15 bases between the germline ends. This CDR3 comprises 15 residues. The DNA of the CDR3 is TGTGCCAGTACACAACAGGCGCCAATGAACACTGAAGCTTTCTTT. This encodes CASTQQAPMNTEAFF.

This clone was recorded a few times. V and J are TRBV18 and TRBJ2-5; TRBD2 aligns across 14 bases. CDR1 is KGHSH and CDR2 is LQKENI in the germline V gene. The CDR3 spans 17 residues. V was pared by 1 base and J by 2 bases, with 3 bases of the junction left unmatched. The chain's CDR3 is CASSPQGTSGGQETQYF. The CDR3 DNA reads TGTGCCAGCTCACCACAAGGGACTAGCGGGGGACAAGAGACCCAGTACTTC.

The V gene is TRBV6-5, the J gene TRBJ2-2; D perhaps matches TRBD1 (6 bases). Trimming took 10 bases from V and 4 from J, leaving 13 bases between them. The CDR3 spans 13 residues. Germline lookup yields CDR1 MNHEY and CDR2 SVGAGI. The CDR3 region has the DNA TGTGCCACCAAAACAGGGCCCACCGGGGAGCTGTTTTTT. Its protein product is CATKTGPTGELFF.

The rearrangement uses TRBV6-2 or TRBV6-3 and TRBJ2-7; TRBD2 matches 9 bases. Per germline, CDR1 MNHEY and CDR2 SVGEGT. Germline trimming cut 4 bases from V and 5 bases from J; bases unmatched to any gene: 3. CDR3 size: 13 residues. The CDR3 nucleotides are TGTGCCAGCAGTTGGGGGACTAGCAACGAGCAGTACGTC. Translating it yields CASSWGTSNEQYV.

This CDR3 reads CASSDADRNYEQYV. In DNA, the CDR3 is TGTGCCAGCAGTGACGCCGACAGGAACTACGAGCAGTACGTC. This chain uses TRBV6-1 with TRBJ2-7, with D maybe TRBD1 (6 bases). CDR1 is MNHNS and CDR2 is SASEGT in the germline V gene. V was trimmed by 3 bases and J by 3 bases, leaving 12 bases between them. CDR3 size: 14 residues.

The chain uses TRBV9 and TRBJ2-7; D possibly corresponds to TRBD1 (6 bases). Trimming pared 3 bases from V and 6 bases from J, leaving 16 bases between. Looked up from germline, CDR1 is SGDLS and CDR2 is YYNGEE. This CDR3 is built from 14 residues. CDR3 bases: TGTGCCAGCAGCGGGGCTTACAGGGACGGCGAGCAGTACTTC. Its translation is CASSGAYRDGEQYF.

V is TRBV7-9 and J is TRBJ1-4; 8 nucleotides line up with TRBD1. In germline, CDR1 is SEHNR, CDR2 FQNEAQ (reference sequence). The trim removed 3 bases at V and 2 bases at J, leaving 5 bases unmatched. The CDR3 sequence is 16 residues long. The CDR3 sequence: CASSLDRQGTNEKLFF. The CDR3 DNA sequence: TGTGCCAGCAGCTTGGACAGACAGGGGACTAATGAAAAACTGTTTTTT.

This clone was seen only once. The chain employs TRBV20-1 and TRBJ1-2; 9 nucleotides line up with TRBD1. The V gene's germline CDR1 is DFQATT and CDR2 SNEGSKA (reference sequence). This CDR3 has 17 amino acids. J lost 4 bases, V lost 3 bases, and 15 bases had no gene match. CDR3 in amino acids: CSASKRQGGGVSYGYTF. DNA of the CDR3: TGCAGTGCTAGTAAAAGACAGGGGGGAGGGGTTAGCTATGGCTACACCTTC.

The chain links TRBV5-1 to TRBJ1-1; 7 positions match TRBD1. CDR1 is SGHRS and CDR2 is YFSETQ in the germline V gene. The J segment lost 1 base and the V segment lost 0 bases, leaving 3 bases of the junction unmatched. The CDR3 is made up of 15 amino acids. CDR3 coding DNA: TGCGCCAGCAGCTTGGCCAGGGGGGCGAACACTGAAGCTTTCTTT. This gives the protein CASSLARGANTEAFF.

In this sample, this clone is large. The chain employs TRBV2 and TRBJ1-3; D might be TRBD1 (6 bases). V lost 6 bases to trimming and J lost 3 bases, with 12 bases between them. CDR1 is SNHLY and CDR2 is FYNNEI in the germline V gene. This CDR3 spans 14 amino acids. CDR3 in amino acids: CASRQGIDGNTIYF. CDR3 nucleotides: TGTGCCAGCAGGCAGGGGATTGATGGAAACACCATATATTTT.

The chain carries TRBV7-9 and TRBJ1-2; possibly TRBD1 for D (5 bases). The CDR3 sequence is 12 residues long. The germline gives CDR1 SEHNR, CDR2 FQNEAQ (reference sequence). Between the trimmed V and J ends, which lost 8 bases and 3 bases, there was a span of 10 bases. CDR3 in amino acids: CASGRGDYGYTF. As DNA, the CDR3 is TGTGCCAGCGGGCGGGGGGACTATGGCTACACCTTC.

The rearrangement uses TRBV11-3 and TRBJ1-1, with 7 bases identical to TRBD1. Germline V gene data show CDR1 as SGHNT and CDR2 as YENEEA. After removal of 5 bases from V and 5 bases from J, the junction contained 8 bases not matched to a gene. The CDR3 extends over 14 amino acids. The CDR3 region has the DNA TGTGCCAGCAGCCCCTCAGGGGGTATTACTGAAGCTTTCTTT. Translation gives CASSPSGGITEAFF.

The V and J genes are TRBV3-1 (or the pseudogene TRBV3-2) and TRBJ1-2; 8 nucleotides align to TRBD1. CDR3 length: 12 residues. Germline CDR1 is LGHDT and CDR2 is YNNKEL (reference sequence). The junction had 0 bases not matched to a gene; V was cut back by 3 bases and J by 6 bases. The CDR3 bases are TGTGCCAGCAGCCAGACAGGGGATGGCTACACCTTC. Encoded protein: CASSQTGDGYTF.

The chain is built from TRBV27 and TRBJ1-6; a possible D gene is TRBD1 (6 bases). Germline CDR1 MNHEY, CDR2 SMNVEV (reference sequence). CDR3 length: 14 amino acids. V was shortened by 6 bases and J by 7 bases, with 13 bases between the two germline ends. The CDR3 loop reads CASSGQLTNSPLHF. The DNA of the CDR3 is TGTGCCAGCAGCGGACAGCTCACAAATTCACCCCTCCACTTT.

V gene TRBV7-2 combines with J gene TRBJ1-2; no clear D. The CDR3 extends over 13 amino acids. Trimming cost V 0 bases and J 8 bases, with 10 bases left between them. The germline V gene encodes CDR1 SGHTA and CDR2 FQGNSA. This CDR3 reads CASSLAAGLGYTF. In DNA form, the CDR3 reads TGTGCCAGCAGCTTAGCTGCTGGGCTCGGCTACACCTTC. Full variable domain (missing parts from reference TRBV7-2 and TRBJ1-2): GAGVSQSPSNKVTEKGKDVELRCDPISGHTALYWYRQSLGQGLEFLIYFQGNSAPDKSGLPSDRFSAERTGGSVSTLTIQRTQQEDSAVYLCASSLAAGLGYTFGSGTRLTVV.

V is TRBV11-3 and J is TRBJ2-2; 10 bases line up with TRBD1. This CDR3 region has 15 residues. J was trimmed by 6 bases and V by 3 bases; bases with no gene match: 4. Per the germline V gene, CDR1 is SGHNT and CDR2 is YENEEA. CDR3 protein: CASSLGTGAPGELFF. The CDR3 bases are TGTGCCAGCAGCTTGGGGACAGGGGCACCCGGGGAGCTGTTTTTT.

The chain recombines TRBV12-3 or TRBV12-4 with TRBJ1-2; D is possibly TRBD1 (5 bases). Trimming removed 5 bases at V and 5 bases at J, with 9 bases between. The CDR3 is made up of 12 amino acids. DNA for the CDR3: TGTGCCAGCAGTACGGACATTTATGGCTACACCTTC. Its translation is CASSTDIYGYTF.

This chain connects TRBV6-5 to TRBJ2-2; a possible D gene is TRBD2 (6 bases). This CDR3 is built from 14 residues. Germline V gene lookup returns CDR1 MNHEY and CDR2 SVGAGI. Trimming left V 4 bases short and J 5 bases short, with 11 bases between. CDR3 amino acids: CASSSDGLTGELFF. CDR3 sequence (DNA): TGTGCCAGCAGTTCCGACGGACTAACCGGGGAGCTGTTTTTT.

The rearrangement links TRBV6-6 to TRBJ1-5, with 9 bases fitting TRBD1. There are 15 residues in the CDR3. V was pared by 5 bases and J by 1 base, with 3 bases of the junction left unmatched. In germline, CDR1 is MNHNY, CDR2 SVGAGI (reference sequence). CDR3 protein: CASSGGQGSNQPQHF. The CDR3 DNA reads as TGTGCCAGCAGTGGGGGACAGGGAAGCAATCAGCCCCAGCATTTT.